These T cell receptor beta chains were read from a single sample in a study of blood T cells in healthy people across ages. TCRdb recomputed calls from the 5' RACE reads with MiXCR, one row per CDR3 protein. The repertoire consists of 1 million or so distinct CDR3 sequences, with over 35% occurring once and the leading ten covering under 20%. Sequencing input: blood. The receptors come from a woman aged 60 to 75 in good health. Each CDR3 is given with its conserved first and last residue. Each record gives: CDR3 protein, CDR3 DNA, V gene, J gene, clone size, D gene. The D gene is left open where the match is weak. The size entry is marked missing in some rows and otherwise reads once, few, many or a size class.

CASSLGGAWKGETQYF	TGCGCCAGCAGCTTGGGGGGCGCTTGGAAGGGGGAGACCCAGTACTTC	TRBV5-1	TRBJ2-5	-	-
CASSEIPGPATQYF	TGTGCCAGCAGCGAGATTCCCGGCCCAGCTACGCAGTATTTT	TRBV9	TRBJ2-3	-	-
CASSYDPGRGNIQYF	TGTGCCAGCAGTTACGATCCGGGACGGGGGAACATTCAGTACTTC	TRBV6-5	TRBJ2-4	-	-
CSVERPDTGELFF	TGCAGCGTTGAACGTCCGGACACCGGGGAGCTGTTTTTT	TRBV29-1	TRBJ2-2	-	-
CSVRTGEDTQYF	TGCAGCGTGCGGACAGGGGAAGATACGCAGTATTTT	TRBV29-1	TRBJ2-3	once	TRBD1
CASSPIGQLGYEQYF	TGTGCCAGCAGCCCGATCGGACAGCTCGGGTACGAGCAGTACTTC	TRBV14	TRBJ2-7	-	-
CASRYRRTSTDTQYF	TGTGCCAGCAGGTACAGACGTACTAGCACAGATACGCAGTATTTT	TRBV6-2/TRBV6-3	TRBJ2-3	few	-
CASSELPTYSYEQYF	TGTGCCAGCAGTGAATTGCCTACCTACTCCTACGAGCAGTACTTC	TRBV6-1	TRBJ2-7	-	-
CASSLAPSGSYEQYF	TGCGCCAGCAGCTTGGCCCCTAGCGGTAGCTACGAGCAGTACTTC	TRBV5-1	TRBJ2-7	many	TRBD2
CASSLAGQKIAFF	TGTGCCAGCAGCTTAGCGGGTCAGAAGATCGCTTTCTTT	TRBV7-9	TRBJ1-1	few	-
CASSLARENIQYF	TGTGCCAGCAGCTTGGCACGCGAAAACATTCAGTACTTC	TRBV7-9	TRBJ2-4	-	-
CASSQVQGLGEQYF	TGTGCCAGCAGCCAAGTACAGGGACTTGGGGAACAGTACTTC	TRBV14	TRBJ2-4	-	-
CAIRGLAGTPPDTQYF	TGTGCCATCAGGGGACTAGCGGGAACCCCCCCAGATACGCAGTATTTT	TRBV10-3	TRBJ2-3	few	TRBD2
CASSPTGVWEQYF	TGCGCCAGCAGCCCAACCGGAGTTTGGGAGCAGTACTTC	TRBV5-1	TRBJ2-7	few	-
CASSSSGSKDEQFF	TGTGCCAGCAGTTCTAGCGGGAGTAAAGATGAGCAGTTCTTC	TRBV7-9	TRBJ2-1	-	TRBD2
CASSLGGGGEQYF	TGTGCCAGCAGTTTGGGGGGAGGGGGCGAGCAGTACTTC	TRBV12-3/TRBV12-4	TRBJ2-7	few	-
CSVEWQADTQYF	TGCAGCGTTGAATGGCAGGCAGATACGCAGTATTTT	TRBV29-1	TRBJ2-3	-	-
CASGNRNEQFF	TGTGCCAGCGGAAATCGTAATGAGCAGTTCTTC	TRBV27	TRBJ2-1	-	-
CASSPYRGVGEKLFF	TGTGCCAGCAGTCCCTACAGGGGCGTAGGGGAAAAACTGTTTTTT	TRBV27	TRBJ1-4	-	TRBD1
CSVSRPNEKLFF	TGCAGCGTCAGTCGACCGAATGAAAAACTGTTTTTT	TRBV29-1	TRBJ1-4	many	-
CASSQAGGRTYEQYF	TGCGCCAGCAGCCAGGCAGGGGGCCGGACCTACGAGCAGTACTTC	TRBV4-1	TRBJ2-7	-	TRBD1